This T cell receptor beta chain derives from a study of cytomegalovirus exposure and HLA in healthy donors. Study overall: Early release data held around 82 million unique TCRs from HLA-typed donors.

The PCR made use of 60 Vbeta and 13 Jbeta primers. Method: immunoSEQ multiplex PCR; TCRdb's copy keeps in-frame clones and lacks some. The sample consists of about 73,000 clones, about two thirds of them appearing once. V was pared by 8 bases and J by 13 bases, with 14 bases between. CDR1 and CDR2 (germline): MNHEY, SVGAGI. CDR3 size: 10 residues. A note on this clone: What it binds is not known.

Study-level findings and limits: Per published reports, the classifier diagnosed cytomegalovirus status with high specificity and sensitivity. Sequencing likely generated an artifact that appeared as a cluster of highly shared sequence variants. Later analysis identified several of the most significant clusters that appeared linked to common viral pathogens.

This chain uses TRBV6-5 with TRBJ2-5; D possibly corresponds to TRBD1 (6 bases). The origin of this receptor is a woman aged 50 to 60 in good health and CMV-seropositive. Source material: PBMCs. CDR3: CASGTGHLYF. In nucleotides, the CDR3 is TGTGCCAGCGGTACAGGGCACCTGTACTTC.